A selection of T cell receptor beta chains follows, all from one sample in a study of T cell responses to AZD1222 COVID-19 vaccine. The data were produced by immunoSEQ multiplex PCR, yet TCRdb's version contains in-frame clones alone and is incomplete. The table lists about 99,000 clones, around nine tenths of them singletons, with around 2.7% in the top ten. Source: peripheral blood, taken on day 0 of AZD1222 vaccination. These receptors all come from an adult in good health. CDR3s include the opening cysteine and the closing phenylalanine or tryptophan. D genes are given only for firm matches. Clone size is given for some rows only: seen once, a few or many times, or a class if the clone is expanded.

D gene	J gene	clone size	V gene	CDR3 DNA	CDR3 protein
NA	TRBJ1-2	NA	TRBV6-2/TRBV6-3	TGTGCCAGCAGTTACTTAGGCCAGAGAACTAACTATGGCTACACCTTC	CASSYLGQRTNYGYTF
NA	TRBJ1-2	NA	TRBV7-9	TGTGCCAGCAGCCACCGGGCCAACTATGGCTACACCTTC	CASSHRANYGYTF
NA	TRBJ2-1	NA	TRBV7-3	TGTGCCAGCAGCTTACGATCGAGGGAATGGCAGTTCTTC	CASSLRSREWQFF
TRBD1	TRBJ1-1	NA	TRBV11-1	TGTGCCAGCAGGACAGGGGGCACTGAAGCTTTCTTT	CASRTGGTEAFF
NA	TRBJ2-2	NA	TRBV30	TGTGCCTGGAGTGCAGGGACCGGGGAGCTGTTTTTT	CAWSAGTGELFF
NA	TRBJ2-3	NA	TRBV24-1	TGTGCCACCAGTGCCGGAGCAGCAGATACGCAGTATTTT	CATSAGAADTQYF
NA	TRBJ1-1	NA	TRBV19	TGTGCCAGTAGTATAGTGGGGTCGAACACTGAAGCTTTCTTT	CASSIVGSNTEAFF
NA	TRBJ1-6	NA	TRBV11-3	TGTGCCAGCAGCTTAGAAGGGTCCTGGGGAAGGGATAATTCACCCCTCCACTTT	CASSLEGSWGRDNSPLHF
NA	TRBJ1-1	NA	TRBV7-3	TGTGCCAGCAGCAAGGGGGGGACTGAAGCTTTCTTT	CASSKGGTEAFF
NA	TRBJ2-1	NA	TRBV9	TGTGCCAGCAGCGCGGGCCATAGGGGGAATGAGCAGTTCTTC	CASSAGHRGNEQFF
NA	TRBJ2-3	once	TRBV7-3	TGTGCCAGCAGCCTCGGGACACAGACTAGCACAGATACGCAGTATTTT	CASSLGTQTSTDTQYF
NA	TRBJ2-1	NA	TRBV3-1/TRBV3-2	TGTGCCAGCAGCCAAGGGTGGCAAAATGAGCAGTTCTTC	CASSQGWQNEQFF
TRBD2	TRBJ2-1	NA	TRBV7-2	TGTGCCAGCAGCTTCCCCAGGAGCGGGGGGCTCGCCTACAATGAGCAGTTCTTC	CASSFPRSGGLAYNEQFF
TRBD1	TRBJ2-2	NA	TRBV28	TGTGCCAGCACTTGGGACAGGGGAGTTCCCGGGGAGCTGTTTTTT	CASTWDRGVPGELFF
NA	TRBJ1-5	NA	TRBV5-8	TGTGCCAGCAGCTTGGAGGGGCTTAGCAATCAGCCCCAGCATTTT	CASSLEGLSNQPQHF
NA	TRBJ2-3	NA	TRBV24-1	TGTGCCACCAGTGATGGGGGGGCCGGCACAGATACGCAGTATTTT	CATSDGGAGTDTQYF
NA	TRBJ1-4	NA	TRBV19	TGTGCCAGTAGTAACACCTTTAATGAAAAACTGTTTTTT	CASSNTFNEKLFF
NA	TRBJ2-5	NA	TRBV21-1	TGTGCCAGCAGCAAAAATAGAGAGCGGGAGAGCCGGGGAGAGACCCAGTACTTC	CASSKNRERESRGETQYF
NA	TRBJ2-1	NA	TRBV14	TGTGCCAGCAGTACTACGTTCTCCGGACAGTCCTACAATGAGCAGTTCTTC	CASSTTFSGQSYNEQFF
TRBD1	TRBJ1-1	once	TRBV2	TGTGCCAGCAGCAAACAGGGGACAATGAACACTGAAGCTTTCTTT	CASSKQGTMNTEAFF
TRBD1	TRBJ1-1	NA	TRBV9	TGTGCCAGCAGCGTGACAGGGTTAGGCACTGAAGCTTTCTTT	CASSVTGLGTEAFF
NA	TRBJ1-1	NA	TRBV19	TGTGCCAGTAGTACCACGACCCACACTGAAGCTTTCTTT	CASSTTTHTEAFF
NA	TRBJ1-4	few	TRBV5-5	TGTGCCAGCAGCTTGGGCAGGGCGACTAATGAAAAACTGTTTTTT	CASSLGRATNEKLFF
NA	TRBJ2-5	NA	TRBV5-1	TGCGCCAGCACAGGGGACCGGGAGACCCAGTACTTC	CASTGDRETQYF
NA	TRBJ2-3	once	TRBV11-3	TGTGCCAGCACCAAATGGGGCGGACCCACAGATACGCAGTATTTT	CASTKWGGPTDTQYF
NA	TRBJ1-5	NA	TRBV20-1	TGCAGTGCTAGTGGTGGATACAATCAGCCCCAGCATTTT	CSASGGYNQPQHF
NA	TRBJ2-5	NA	TRBV2	TGTGCCAGCAGTGAAGTCCCGCCGAGGTACCAAGAGACCCAGTACTTC	CASSEVPPRYQETQYF